These 20 T cell receptor beta chains were all obtained from the same sample, sequenced in a study of cytomegalovirus exposure and HLA in healthy donors. Using immunoSEQ multiplex PCR, the repertoire was profiled, and TCRdb retains in-frame clones only, with some absent. The sample lists fewer than 85,000 clones; over 85% were seen once. The sequenced material came from PBMCs. The receptors shown here come from a woman between 18 and 29 years old in good health and CMV-seropositive.

The chain couples TRBV11-2 to TRBJ2-3; D perhaps matches TRBD2 (6 bases). V was clipped by 6 bases and J by 6 bases, with 10 bases between them. The length of the CDR3 is 12 residues. Germline CDR1 reads SGHAT; CDR2 reads FQNNGV. The CDR3 is CASRLAGDTQYF. CDR3 DNA: TGTGCCAGCAGACTAGCTGGGGATACGCAGTATTTT.

CDR3 nucleotide sequence: TGTGCCAGCAGGACTAGCGGGGACATCAATGAGCAGTTCTTC. It codes for CASRTSGDINEQFF. This chain links TRBV28 with TRBJ2-1, with TRBD2 matching 11 bases. The CDR3 extends over 14 amino acids. The V gene's germline CDR1 is MDHEN and CDR2 SYDVKM. The junction had 4 bases not matched to a gene; V was cut back by 6 bases and J by 6 bases. The entire variable domain, with the rest obtained from reference TRBV28 and TRBJ2-1, is as follows: DVKVTQSSRYLVKRTGEKVFLECVQDMDHENMFWYRQDPGLGLRLIYFSYDVKMKEKGDIPEGYSVSREKKERFSLILESASTNQTSMYLCASRTSGDINEQFFGPGTRLTVL.

In its sample, this clone was seen once. V gene TRBV4-1 combines with J gene TRBJ1-6; D uncertain. V lost 1 base and J 7 bases, leaving 11 bases between the germline ends. The CDR3 has 15 amino acids. Germline CDR1 MGHRA, CDR2 YSYEKL. CDR3 DNA: TGCGCCAGCAGCCAAGTGACGACTCACAATTCACCCCTCCACTTT. This gives the protein CASSQVTTHNSPLHF.

V usage is TRBV5-1 and J usage is TRBJ2-7, with a weak D call TRBD1 (6 bases). The CDR3 is made up of 14 amino acids. V lost 4 bases to trimming and J lost 4 bases, with 15 bases between them. Germline assignment: CDR1 SGHRS and CDR2 YFSETQ. The CDR3 loop reads CASSPGTYRYEQYF. Written as DNA, the CDR3 is TGCGCCAGCAGCCCTGGGACATATCGATACGAGCAGTACTTC.

The chain links TRBV10-3 to TRBJ1-6; 12 bases are shared with TRBD1. V was clipped by 2 bases and J by 9 bases; unmatched bases: 5. The germline gives CDR1 ENHRY, CDR2 SYGVKD. The CDR3 is 16 amino acids. The CDR3 DNA reads TGTGCCATCAGTGAGGCCGGGACAGGGGGCAGTTCACCCCTCCACTTT. Amino acids: CAISEAGTGGSSPLHF.

J is TRBJ2-5 and V is TRBV4-1; 10 bases line up with TRBD2. This CDR3 is built from 16 residues. CDR1 is MGHRA and CDR2 is YSYEKL in the germline V gene. Trimming removed 3 bases from V and 1 base from J; junction bases left unmatched: 5. The CDR3 sequence is CASSHKLAGSQETQYF. CDR3 bases: TGCGCCAGCAGCCATAAACTAGCGGGGAGCCAAGAGACCCAGTACTTC.

The V gene is TRBV7-2, the J gene TRBJ2-1; 9 bases agree with TRBD2. V dropped 2 bases and J dropped 4; count of bases not matched to a gene: 3. The CDR3 length is 15 residues. Germline V CDR1 and CDR2: SGHTA, FQGNSA. The CDR3 DNA is TGTGCCAGCAGCTTAAGGCGGGGGGGATACAATGAGCAGTTCTTC. Translated: CASSLRRGGYNEQFF.

The table lists this clone with a few counts. This chain connects TRBV6-1 to TRBJ2-2, with 9 bases that match TRBD1. The ends lost 2 bases at V and 5 bases at J; junction bases unmatched: 3. The CDR3 is made up of 15 amino acids. The V gene's germline CDR1 is MNHNS and CDR2 SASEGT. The CDR3, as DNA: TGTGCCAGCAGTGAACAGACAGGGGGAACCGGGGAGCTGTTTTTT. This gives the protein CASSEQTGGTGELFF.

This chain connects TRBV30 to TRBJ2-1; no reliable D call. Germline values: CDR1 GTSNPN, CDR2 SVGIG (reference sequence). Between the trimmed V and J ends, which lost 6 bases and 2 bases, there was a span of 11 bases. CDR3 length: 13 residues. CDR3 amino acids: CACGEVTYNEQFF. As DNA, the CDR3 is TGTGCCTGTGGTGAGGTAACCTACAATGAGCAGTTCTTC.

The genes are TRBV4-1 and TRBJ2-7, with D perhaps TRBD1 (5 bases). Trimming cost V 0 bases and J 5 bases, with 5 bases left between them. Germline V gene lookup returns CDR1 MGHRA and CDR2 YSYEKL. CDR3 length: 12 residues. The CDR3 nucleotides are TGCGCCAGCAGCCAAGAAGGGGACGAGCAGTACTTC. Amino acids: CASSQEGDEQYF.

The chain employs TRBV5-4 and TRBJ2-3; tentative D call: TRBD2 (6 bases). The length of the CDR3 is 15 residues. V lost 1 base to trimming and J lost 14 bases, with 23 bases between them. CDR1 and CDR2 from the germline V gene are SGHNT and YYREEE (reference sequence). The CDR3 DNA reads TGTGCCAGCAGCTTGCGCTCCCCTCAGGGAGGCCGATCGTATTTT. Translated, it gives CASSLRSPQGGRSYF.

The chain carries TRBV11-2 and TRBJ2-7; weak D call: TRBD1 (6 bases). V was clipped by 6 bases and J by 2 bases, with 14 bases between them. CDR1 and CDR2 (germline): SGHAT, FQNNGV. This CDR3 is built from 14 residues. CDR3 nucleotides: TGTGCCAGCAGTTATCCCGGGACAACCTACGAGCAGTACTTC. Translating it yields CASSYPGTTYEQYF.

The rearrangement links TRBV6-5 to TRBJ2-2; 8 bases align to TRBD2. In germline, CDR1 is MNHEY, CDR2 SVGAGI. This CDR3 contains 15 residues. Trimming cost V 6 bases and J 6 bases; bases outside gene matches: 9. The CDR3 loop reads CASSNPGLESGELFF. The CDR3 bases are TGTGCCAGCAGCAACCCGGGACTAGAGTCCGGGGAGCTGTTTTTT.

The rearrangement links TRBV5-1 to TRBJ1-2; TRBD1 is a possible D gene (6 bases). This CDR3 is built from 15 residues. The germline V and J ends were trimmed by 1 base and 4 bases, with 14 bases remaining between them. CDR1 and CDR2 (germline): SGHRS, YFSETQ. In DNA form, the CDR3 reads TGCGCCAGCAGCTTGAATCCAGGGGCAAGCTATGGCTACACCTTC. Translated, it gives CASSLNPGASYGYTF.

This clone was detected once. The V gene is TRBV6-6, the J gene TRBJ2-7; 7 bases align to TRBD1. Losses at the gene ends were 5 bases for V and 2 bases for J; bases not matched to a gene: 6. Germline values: CDR1 MNHNY, CDR2 SVGAGI (reference sequence). CDR3 length: 14 amino acids. The CDR3 sequence is CASSPTTGPYEQYF. For the CDR3, the DNA is TGTGCCAGCAGTCCCACGACAGGGCCCTACGAGCAGTACTTC.

The rearrangement links TRBV6-5 to TRBJ2-7; a possible D gene is TRBD1 (7 bases). CDR1 MNHEY and CDR2 SVGAGI come from the germline V gene. The CDR3 totals 15 residues. Trimming removed 5 bases at V and 2 bases at J, with 16 bases between. CDR3 bases: TGTGCCAGCAGTCCTGGGGCAGGGGGGACCTACGAGCAGTACTTC. It encodes CASSPGAGGTYEQYF.

The gene calls are TRBV6-4 and TRBJ2-3; 8 positions agree with TRBD2. V was pared by 3 bases and J by 2 bases, with 1 base of the junction left unmatched. This CDR3 comprises 14 residues. CDR1 is MRHNA, CDR2 SNTAGT, per germline. In DNA form, the CDR3 reads TGTGCCAGCAGTGAGCGGGAGGCCACAGATACGCAGTATTTT. It yields the protein CASSEREATDTQYF.

This chain connects TRBV10-2 to TRBJ1-4; 9 bases fit TRBD1. CDR1 and CDR2 from the germline V gene are WSHSY and SAAADI. The CDR3 consists of 14 residues. Losses at the gene ends were 6 bases for V and 5 bases for J; bases not matched to a gene: 4. The CDR3 DNA reads as TGCGCCAGCAGCCAACAGGGGGCGAATGAAAAACTGTTTTTT. As protein: CASSQQGANEKLFF.

The rearrangement links TRBV7-2 to TRBJ2-6; 7 nucleotides align to TRBD1. In germline, CDR1 is SGHTA, CDR2 FQGNSA. V trimming: 1 base; J trimming: 1 base; junction bases outside the gene matches: 10. The CDR3 is 19 amino acids. CDR3 bases: TGTGCCAGCAGCTTAGTGATAGGGGGCGCAGGATCTGGGGCCAACGTCCTGACTTTC. Protein sequence: CASSLVIGGAGSGANVLTF.

The genes are TRBV19 and TRBJ1-6; the D is unclear. V lost 4 bases and J 10 bases, leaving 14 bases between the germline ends. The CDR3 totals 14 residues. The germline gives CDR1 LNHDA, CDR2 SQIVND (reference sequence). The CDR3 bases are TGTGCCAGTAGTACCGATGAGGGCTACTCACCCCTCCACTTT. Translating it yields CASSTDEGYSPLHF.